This T cell receptor (beta chain) was captured in a study of shared clonotypes between healthy human individuals. CDR1 is MGHRA, CDR2 YSYEKL, per germline. Trimming removed 3 bases at V and 0 bases at J, with 9 bases between. This CDR3 comprises 15 residues. On this clone: Its antigen is unknown.

Study-wide findings and caveats: Since donors were few, the genetic and exposure-history diversity represented was limited. In contrast to clonotypes shared by all four donors, non-shared clonotypes had lower generation probabilities. Clonotype sharing across several donors was observed for approximately 5% of naive CD4 clonotypes.

Genomic DNA per cell subset filled all wells of several immunoSEQ plates. TCRdb's table, derived via immunoSEQ multiplex PCR, lists solely in-frame clones and lacks some. The data show approximately 2.4 million clones, about 94% seen once. Material for sequencing was naive CD4+ T cells sorted from blood. As to subset: CD45RA+ positively selected. V is TRBV4-1 and J is TRBJ1-3, with D possibly TRBD1 on 5 matching bases. This clonotype was obtained from a man between 18 and 35 years old in good health. This chain's CDR3 is CASSQGVISGNTIYF. Written as DNA, the CDR3 is TGCGCCAGCAGCCAGGGGGTGATCTCTGGAAACACCATATATTTT.